The clone carrying this T cell receptor (beta chain) was counted at least ten times. No antigen is known for it. This specimen belongs to a study of T cells after yellow fever vaccination. Study as a whole: Those fractions that held only low numbers of cells were prepared using the SMART-Seq v4 Ultra Low Input RNA kit.

In making TCR cDNA, 5'RACE template switching added a universal primer site and UMIs to it. TCRdb re-called the 5' RACE reads through MiXCR, storing one row per CDR3 protein. This sample has about 58,000 distinct CDR3 sequences, with more than 5.5% found just once. General study results and limits: Peaking on day 5 versus 15, the secondary response was faster but weaker. Primary-vaccination clones mostly resurfaced post-booster (around 96% CD4, around 88% CD8).

Germline V gene lookup returns CDR1 SEHNR and CDR2 FQNEAQ (reference sequence). This CDR3 has 14 residues. Trimming left V 7 bases short and J 7 bases short, with 19 bases between. This clonotype was obtained from a man younger than 30 who received the YFV17D yellow fever vaccine. Material: CD8+ T cells sorted from PBMCs, obtained on the day of the first yellow fever vaccination. The chain carries TRBV7-9 and TRBJ1-2, with D maybe TRBD1 (5 bases). The CDR3 loop is CASTGADLWVGYTF. DNA for the CDR3: TGTGCCAGCACTGGGGCAGATCTATGGGTTGGCTACACCTTC.